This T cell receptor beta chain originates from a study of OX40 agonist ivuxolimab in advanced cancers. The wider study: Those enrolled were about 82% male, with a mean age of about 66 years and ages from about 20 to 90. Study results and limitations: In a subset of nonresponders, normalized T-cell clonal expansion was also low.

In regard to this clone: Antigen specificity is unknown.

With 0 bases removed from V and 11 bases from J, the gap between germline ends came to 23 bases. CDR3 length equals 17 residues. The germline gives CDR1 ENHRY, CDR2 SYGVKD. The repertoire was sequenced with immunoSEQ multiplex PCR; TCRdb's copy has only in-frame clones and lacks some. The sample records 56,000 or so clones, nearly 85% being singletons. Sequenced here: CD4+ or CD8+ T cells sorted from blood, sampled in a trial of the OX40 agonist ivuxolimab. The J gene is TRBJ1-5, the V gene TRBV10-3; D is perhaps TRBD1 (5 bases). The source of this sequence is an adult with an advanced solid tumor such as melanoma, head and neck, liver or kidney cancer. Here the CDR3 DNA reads TGTGCCATCAGTGAGTCCCCCCCCACCACCCCCGGGGCGACCCAGCATTTT. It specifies CAISESPPTTPGATQHF.